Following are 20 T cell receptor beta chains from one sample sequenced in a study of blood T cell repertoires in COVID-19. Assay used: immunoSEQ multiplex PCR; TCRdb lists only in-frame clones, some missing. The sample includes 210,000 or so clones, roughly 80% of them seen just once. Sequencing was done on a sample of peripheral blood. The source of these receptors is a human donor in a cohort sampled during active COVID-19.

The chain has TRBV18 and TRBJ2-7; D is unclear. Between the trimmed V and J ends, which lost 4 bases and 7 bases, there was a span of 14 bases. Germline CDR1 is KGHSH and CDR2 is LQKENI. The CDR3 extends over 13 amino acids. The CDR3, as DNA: TGTGCCAGCTCACAAGAATCTCCGGTTGAGCAGTACTTC. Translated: CASSQESPVEQYF.

CDR3 nucleotide sequence: TGCAGCGTTGAAGCTTCTAGGACAAGATACAATGAGCAGTTCTTC. Its translation is CSVEASRTRYNEQFF. The chain joins TRBV29-1 to TRBJ2-1; tentative D call: TRBD1 (5 bases). Trimming left V 1 base short and J 4 bases short, with 14 bases between. This CDR3 region has 15 residues. Germline V gene data show CDR1 as SQVTM and CDR2 as ANQGSEA.

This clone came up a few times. Here the CDR3 reads CASSPSLDRQAGYTF. The CDR3 DNA reads as TGTGCCAGCAGCCCTTCTTTAGATCGCCAGGCTGGCTACACCTTC. The rearrangement uses TRBV7-9 and TRBJ1-2; the D is unclear. The CDR3 contains 15 residues. The germline V and J ends were trimmed by 5 bases and 7 bases, with 20 bases remaining between them. Germline CDR1 and CDR2: SEHNR and FQNEAQ (reference sequence).

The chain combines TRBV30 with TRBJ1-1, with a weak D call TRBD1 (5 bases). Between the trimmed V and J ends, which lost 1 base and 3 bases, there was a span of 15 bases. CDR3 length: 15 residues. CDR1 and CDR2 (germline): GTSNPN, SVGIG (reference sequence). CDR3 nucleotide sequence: TGTGCCTGGAGTGCTCTCAGGGTTATGGACACTGAAGCTTTCTTT. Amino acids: CAWSALRVMDTEAFF.

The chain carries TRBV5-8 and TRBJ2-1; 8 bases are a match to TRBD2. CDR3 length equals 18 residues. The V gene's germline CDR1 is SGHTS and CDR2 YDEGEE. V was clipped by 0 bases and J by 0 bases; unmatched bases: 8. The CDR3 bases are TGTGCCAGCAGCTTGGCCGGGAGGGACGGGAGCTCCTACAATGAGCAGTTCTTC. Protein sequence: CASSLAGRDGSSYNEQFF.

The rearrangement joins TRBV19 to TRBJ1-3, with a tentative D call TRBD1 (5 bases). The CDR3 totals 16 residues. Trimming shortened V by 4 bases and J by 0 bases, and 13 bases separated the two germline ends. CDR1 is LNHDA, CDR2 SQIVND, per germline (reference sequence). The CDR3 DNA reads TGTGCCAGTAGTAACCGACAGCATCTCTCTGGAAACACCATATATTTT. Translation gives CASSNRQHLSGNTIYF.

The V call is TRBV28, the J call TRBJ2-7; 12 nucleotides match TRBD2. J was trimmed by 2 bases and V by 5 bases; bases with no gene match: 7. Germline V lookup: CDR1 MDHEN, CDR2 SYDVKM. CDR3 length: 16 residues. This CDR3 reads CASSPTSGGPTYEQYF. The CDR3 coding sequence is TGTGCCAGCAGTCCGACTAGCGGGGGACCAACCTACGAGCAGTACTTC.

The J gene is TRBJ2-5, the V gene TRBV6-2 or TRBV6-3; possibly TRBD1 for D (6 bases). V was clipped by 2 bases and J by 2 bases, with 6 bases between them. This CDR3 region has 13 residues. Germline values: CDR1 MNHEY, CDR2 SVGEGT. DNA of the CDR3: TGTGCCAGCAGTTACGGACAGCAAGAGACCCAGTACTTC. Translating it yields CASSYGQQETQYF.

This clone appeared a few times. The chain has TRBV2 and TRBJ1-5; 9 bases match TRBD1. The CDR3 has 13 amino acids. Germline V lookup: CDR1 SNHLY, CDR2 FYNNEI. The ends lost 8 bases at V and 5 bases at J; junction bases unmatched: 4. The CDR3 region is CASGTGIDQPQHF. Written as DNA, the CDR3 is TGTGCCAGCGGGACAGGGATTGATCAGCCCCAGCATTTT.

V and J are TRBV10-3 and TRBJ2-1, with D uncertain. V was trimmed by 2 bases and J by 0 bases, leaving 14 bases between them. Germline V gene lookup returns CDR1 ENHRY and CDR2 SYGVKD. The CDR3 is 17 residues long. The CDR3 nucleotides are TGTGCCATCAGTGAGCCGACGCAACTAAGCTCCTACAATGAGCAGTTCTTC. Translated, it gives CAISEPTQLSSYNEQFF.

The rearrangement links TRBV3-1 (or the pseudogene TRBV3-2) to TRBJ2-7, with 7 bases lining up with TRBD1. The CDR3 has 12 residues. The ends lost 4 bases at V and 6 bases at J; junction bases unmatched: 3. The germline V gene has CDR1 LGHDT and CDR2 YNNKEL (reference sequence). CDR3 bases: TGTGCCAGCAGCCGACAGGGAAGCGAGCAGTACGTC. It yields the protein CASSRQGSEQYV.

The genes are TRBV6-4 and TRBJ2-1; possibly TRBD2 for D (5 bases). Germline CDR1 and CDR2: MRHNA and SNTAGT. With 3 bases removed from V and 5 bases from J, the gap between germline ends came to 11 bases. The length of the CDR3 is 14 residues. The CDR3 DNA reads TGTGCCAGCAGTGAGGTAGCGACCAACAATGAGCAGTTCTTC. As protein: CASSEVATNNEQFF.

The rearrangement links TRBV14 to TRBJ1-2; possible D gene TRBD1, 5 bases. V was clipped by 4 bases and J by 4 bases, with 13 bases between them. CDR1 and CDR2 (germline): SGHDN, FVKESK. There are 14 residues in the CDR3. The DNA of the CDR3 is TGTGCCAGCAGCCCCAATTGGGGGGGCTATGGCTACACCTTC. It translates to CASSPNWGGYGYTF.

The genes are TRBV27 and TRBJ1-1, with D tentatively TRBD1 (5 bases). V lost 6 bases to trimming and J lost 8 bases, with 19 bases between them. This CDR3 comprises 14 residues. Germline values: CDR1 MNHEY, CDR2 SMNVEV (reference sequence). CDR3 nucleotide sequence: TGTGCCAGCAGCACGACAACAGGATTCGCCGAAGCTTTCTTT. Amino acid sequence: CASSTTTGFAEAFF.

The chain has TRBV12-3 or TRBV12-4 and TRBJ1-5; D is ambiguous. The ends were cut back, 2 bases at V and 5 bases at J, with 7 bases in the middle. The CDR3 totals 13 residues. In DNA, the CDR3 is TGTGCCAGCAGTTTATTGGAGGATCAGCCCCAGCATTTT. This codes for CASSLLEDQPQHF.

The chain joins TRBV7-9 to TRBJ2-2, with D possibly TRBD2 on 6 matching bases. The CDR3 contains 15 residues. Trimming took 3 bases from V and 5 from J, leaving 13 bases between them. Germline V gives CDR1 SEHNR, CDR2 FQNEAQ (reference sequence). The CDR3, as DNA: TGTGCCAGCAGCTTGTCGTATGGGGGGACCGGGGAGCTGTTTTTT. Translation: CASSLSYGGTGELFF.

The CDR3 region is CASSRWDRGVTGELFF. The CDR3 DNA reads as TGTGCCAGCAGCCGGTGGGACAGGGGGGTCACCGGGGAGCTGTTTTTT. V usage is TRBV14 and J usage is TRBJ2-2; 11 positions agree with TRBD1. Per the germline V gene, CDR1 is SGHDN and CDR2 is FVKESK. There are 16 residues in the CDR3. J lost 4 bases, V lost 4 bases, and 5 bases had no gene match.

In DNA form, the CDR3 reads TGCGCCAGCAGTTTAGACAGGGGAAAGAACACTGAAGCTTTCTTT. It specifies CASSLDRGKNTEAFF. The V and J genes are TRBV10-2 and TRBJ1-1; 8 bases fit TRBD1. The V gene's germline CDR1 is WSHSY and CDR2 SAAADI. V shed 5 bases, J shed 1 base, and the junction held 6 bases outside the gene matches. The CDR3 covers 15 residues.

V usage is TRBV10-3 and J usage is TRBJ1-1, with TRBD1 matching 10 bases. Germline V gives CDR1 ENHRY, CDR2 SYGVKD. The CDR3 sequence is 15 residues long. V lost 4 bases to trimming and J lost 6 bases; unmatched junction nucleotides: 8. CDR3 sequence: CAISATGGLKSEAFF. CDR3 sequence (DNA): TGTGCCATCAGTGCGACAGGGGGCCTAAAGTCTGAAGCTTTCTTT.

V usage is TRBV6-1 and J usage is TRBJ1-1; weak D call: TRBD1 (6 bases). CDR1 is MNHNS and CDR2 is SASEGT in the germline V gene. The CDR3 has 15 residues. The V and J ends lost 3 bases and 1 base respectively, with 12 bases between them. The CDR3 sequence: CASSEQWTANTEAFF. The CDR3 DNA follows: TGTGCCAGCAGTGAGCAGTGGACAGCGAACACTGAAGCTTTCTTT.